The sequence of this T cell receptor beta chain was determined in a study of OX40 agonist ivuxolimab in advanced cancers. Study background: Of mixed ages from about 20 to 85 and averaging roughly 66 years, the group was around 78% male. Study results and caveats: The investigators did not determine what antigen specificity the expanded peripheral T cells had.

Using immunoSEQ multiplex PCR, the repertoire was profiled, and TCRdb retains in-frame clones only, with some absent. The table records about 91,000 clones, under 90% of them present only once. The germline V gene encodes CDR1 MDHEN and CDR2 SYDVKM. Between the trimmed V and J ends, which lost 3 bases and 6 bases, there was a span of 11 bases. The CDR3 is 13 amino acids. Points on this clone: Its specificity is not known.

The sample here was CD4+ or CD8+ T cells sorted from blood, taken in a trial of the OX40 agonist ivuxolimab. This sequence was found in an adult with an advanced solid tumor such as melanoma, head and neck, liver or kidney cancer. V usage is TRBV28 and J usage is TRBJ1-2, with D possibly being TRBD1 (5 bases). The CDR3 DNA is TGTGCCAGCAGTTTCCTTGGGGGGGATGGCTACACCTTC. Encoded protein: CASSFLGGDGYTF.